This TCR beta chain comes out of a study of radiotherapy plus CTLA-4 blockade in lung cancer. V trimming: 6 bases; J trimming: 3 bases; junction bases outside the gene matches: 0. Germline V gene lookup returns CDR1 MNHNS and CDR2 SASEGT. This CDR3 comprises 14 residues. Assay: immunoSEQ multiplex PCR; the TCRdb copy retains only in-frame clones and omits some. The sample has about 28,000 clones, more than 75% seen once. The source of this sequence is a human donor with non-small cell lung cancer who had stable disease on radiotherapy plus ipilimumab. The chain has TRBV6-1 and TRBJ2-3; 13 nucleotides agree with TRBD2. Sequences were derived from peripheral blood, sampled from a patient treated with radiotherapy plus ipilimumab. The CDR3: CASRGLAGTDTQYF. CDR3 DNA: TGTGCCAGCAGGGGACTAGCGGGGACAGATACGCAGTATTTT.